One and the same sample provided the 5 T cell receptor beta chains below, sequenced in a study of CD8 T cell repertoires and HIV-1 epitope variants. Their antigens remain unidentified. TCRdb's copy holds only in-frame clones and misses some; the assay was immunoSEQ multiplex PCR. The sample records about 2,600 clones, roughly 70% being singletons. The specimen was cultured CD8+ T cells derived from PBMCs. Receptor source: a male donor with HIV.

DNA for the CDR3: TGTGCCAGCAATTCGGACGCCTGGCCCTATAGCAATCAGCCCCAGCATTTT. Residues: CASNSDAWPYSNQPQHF. The chain recombines TRBV28 with TRBJ1-5; D is unclear. Trimming shortened V by 7 bases and J by 0 bases, and 19 bases separated the two germline ends. Germline V gene data show CDR1 as MDHEN and CDR2 as SYDVKM. The CDR3 covers 17 residues. Combining the CDR3 with reference TRBV28 and TRBJ1-5 gives the whole variable domain DVKVTQSSRYLVKRTGEKVFLECVQDMDHENMFWYRQDPGLGLRLIYFSYDVKMKEKGDIPEGYSVSREKKERFSLILESASTNQTSMYLCASNSDAWPYSNQPQHFGDGTRLSIL.

The J gene is TRBJ1-2, the V gene TRBV28; 10 nucleotides line up with TRBD1. Germline CDR1 reads MDHEN; CDR2 reads SYDVKM. With 2 bases clipped from V and 3 bases from J, the junction kept 9 bases outside the gene matches. CDR3 size: 17 residues. The CDR3 DNA is TGTGCCAGCAGTTTAGGGACAGGGGACGTGCGGGACTATGGCTACACCTTC. It encodes CASSLGTGDVRDYGYTF.

The V call is TRBV28, the J call TRBJ1-1; D may be TRBD1 (5 bases). Germline CDR1 and CDR2: MDHEN and SYDVKM. The CDR3 has 12 residues. The V and J ends lost 3 bases and 8 bases respectively, with 10 bases between them. CDR3 sequence (DNA): TGTGCCAGCAGTTTCGACAGCCAGGAAGCTTTCTTT. Encoded protein: CASSFDSQEAFF.

This chain connects TRBV28 to TRBJ2-7, with TRBD2 matching over 11 bases. Germline-derived CDR1 and CDR2 are MDHEN and SYDVKM. The CDR3 is 15 amino acids. J was trimmed by 3 bases and V by 2 bases; bases with no gene match: 3. The CDR3 protein is CASSLLAGGLYEQYF. DNA of the CDR3: TGTGCCAGCAGTTTACTAGCGGGGGGTCTCTACGAGCAGTACTTC. Looking up the rest from reference TRBV28 and TRBJ2-7 gives the full variable domain: DVKVTQSSRYLVKRTGEKVFLECVQDMDHENMFWYRQDPGLGLRLIYFSYDVKMKEKGDIPEGYSVSREKKERFSLILESASTNQTSMYLCASSLLAGGLYEQYFGPGTRLTVT.

This clone was counted only a few times. The gene calls are TRBV7-8 and TRBJ2-5; possibly TRBD1 for D (5 bases). The V end was cut by 5 bases, the J end by 1 base, with 11 bases between. CDR3 length: 14 residues. The germline gives CDR1 SGHVS, CDR2 FQNEAQ. For the CDR3, the DNA is TGTGCCAGCAGCGACGGACAACCCCAAGAGACCCAGTACTTC. Amino acid sequence: CASSDGQPQETQYF.